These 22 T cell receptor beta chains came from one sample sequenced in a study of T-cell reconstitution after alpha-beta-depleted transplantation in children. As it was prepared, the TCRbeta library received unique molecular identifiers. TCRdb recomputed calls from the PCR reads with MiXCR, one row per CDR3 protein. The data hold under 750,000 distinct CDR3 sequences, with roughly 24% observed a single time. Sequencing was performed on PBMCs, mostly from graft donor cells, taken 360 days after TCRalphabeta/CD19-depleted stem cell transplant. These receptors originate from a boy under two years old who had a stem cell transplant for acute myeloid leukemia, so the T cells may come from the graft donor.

CDR3 sequence (DNA): TGTGCCAGCACCTTCCTTTTATCGGGGACCTCTGGGGCCAACGTCCTGACTTTC. Encoded protein: CASTFLLSGTSGANVLTF. The V gene is TRBV6-2 or TRBV6-3, the J gene TRBJ2-6; D may correspond to TRBD1 or TRBD2 (5 bases each). The germline V gene has CDR1 MNHEY and CDR2 SVGEGT. The CDR3 extends over 18 amino acids. The V end was cut by 7 bases, the J end by 0 bases, with 19 bases between.

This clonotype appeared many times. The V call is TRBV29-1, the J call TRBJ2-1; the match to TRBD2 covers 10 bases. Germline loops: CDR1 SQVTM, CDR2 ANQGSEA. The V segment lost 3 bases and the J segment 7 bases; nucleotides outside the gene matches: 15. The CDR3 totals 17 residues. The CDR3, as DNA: TGCAGCGTTGAGTCCCAGCGGGGGGGCCCCCTGTCGAATGAGCAGTTCTTC. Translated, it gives CSVESQRGGPLSNEQFF.

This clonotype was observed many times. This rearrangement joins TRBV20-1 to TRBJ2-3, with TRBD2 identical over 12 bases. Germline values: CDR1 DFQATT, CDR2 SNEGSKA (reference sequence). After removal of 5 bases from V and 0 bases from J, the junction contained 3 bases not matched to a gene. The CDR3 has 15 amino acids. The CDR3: CSARLAGASTDTQYF. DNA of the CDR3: TGCAGTGCTCGACTAGCGGGGGCCAGCACAGATACGCAGTATTTT.

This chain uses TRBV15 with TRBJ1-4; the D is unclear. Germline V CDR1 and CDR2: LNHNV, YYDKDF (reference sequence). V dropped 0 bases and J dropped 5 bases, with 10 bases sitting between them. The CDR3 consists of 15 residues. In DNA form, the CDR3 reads TGTGCCACCAGCAGAGATGTCCAGGCCAATGAAAAACTGTTTTTT. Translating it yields CATSRDVQANEKLFF.

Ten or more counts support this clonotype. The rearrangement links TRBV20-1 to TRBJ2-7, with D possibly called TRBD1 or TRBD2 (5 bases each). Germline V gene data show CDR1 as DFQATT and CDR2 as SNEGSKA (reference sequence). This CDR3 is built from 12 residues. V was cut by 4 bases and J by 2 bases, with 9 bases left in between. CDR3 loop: CSATGTAYEQYV. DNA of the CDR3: TGCAGTGCTACTGGGACCGCCTACGAGCAGTACGTC.

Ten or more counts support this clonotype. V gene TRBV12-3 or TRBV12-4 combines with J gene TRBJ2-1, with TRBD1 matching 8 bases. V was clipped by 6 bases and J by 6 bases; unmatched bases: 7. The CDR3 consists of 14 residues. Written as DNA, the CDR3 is TGTGCCAGCAGCCCGGGACAGGCGACCAATGAGCAGTTCTTC. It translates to CASSPGQATNEQFF.

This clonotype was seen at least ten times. This chain's CDR3 is CASSQESGNTGELFF. CDR3 coding DNA: TGTGCCAGCAGCCAAGAAAGTGGGAACACCGGGGAGCTGTTTTTT. The chain combines TRBV3-1 with TRBJ2-2; D gene ambiguous. Per the germline V gene, CDR1 is LGHDT and CDR2 is YNNKEL (reference sequence). The CDR3 is made up of 15 amino acids. With 0 bases removed from V and 1 base from J, the gap between germline ends came to 6 bases.

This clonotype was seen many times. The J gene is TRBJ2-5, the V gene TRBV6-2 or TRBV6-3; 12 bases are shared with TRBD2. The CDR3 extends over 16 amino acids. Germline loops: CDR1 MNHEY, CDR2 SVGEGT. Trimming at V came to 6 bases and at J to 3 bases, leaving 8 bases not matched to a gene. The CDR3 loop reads CASSQKRTSGEETQYF. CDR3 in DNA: TGTGCCAGCAGCCAGAAACGGACTAGCGGGGAAGAGACCCAGTACTTC.

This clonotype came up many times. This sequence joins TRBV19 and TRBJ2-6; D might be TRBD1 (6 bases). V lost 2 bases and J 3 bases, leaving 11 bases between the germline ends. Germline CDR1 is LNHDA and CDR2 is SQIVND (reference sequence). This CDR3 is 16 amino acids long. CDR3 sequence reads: CASSISGARGANVLTF. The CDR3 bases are TGTGCCAGTAGTATATCAGGGGCTCGTGGGGCCAACGTCCTGACTTTC.

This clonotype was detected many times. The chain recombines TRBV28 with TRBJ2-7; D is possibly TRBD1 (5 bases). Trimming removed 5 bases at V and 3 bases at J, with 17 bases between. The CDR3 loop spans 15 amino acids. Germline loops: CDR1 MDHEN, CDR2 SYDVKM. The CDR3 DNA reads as TGTGCCAGCAGTATTTTATACAGGTCCGACTACGAGCAGTACGTC. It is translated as CASSILYRSDYEQYV.

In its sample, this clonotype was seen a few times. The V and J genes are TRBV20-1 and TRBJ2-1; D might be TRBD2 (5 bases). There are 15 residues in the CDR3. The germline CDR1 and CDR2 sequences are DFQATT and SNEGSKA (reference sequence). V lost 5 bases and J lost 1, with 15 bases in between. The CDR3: CSAFLLSGSYNEQFF. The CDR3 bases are TGCAGTGCTTTTCTCTTATCGGGATCCTACAATGAGCAGTTCTTC.

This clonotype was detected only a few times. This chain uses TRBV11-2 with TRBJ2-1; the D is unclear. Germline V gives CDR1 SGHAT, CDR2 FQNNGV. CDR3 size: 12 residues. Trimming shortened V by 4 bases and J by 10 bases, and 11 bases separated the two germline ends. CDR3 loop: CASSSPGREQFF. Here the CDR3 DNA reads TGTGCCAGCAGCTCCCCCGGACGGGAGCAGTTCTTC.

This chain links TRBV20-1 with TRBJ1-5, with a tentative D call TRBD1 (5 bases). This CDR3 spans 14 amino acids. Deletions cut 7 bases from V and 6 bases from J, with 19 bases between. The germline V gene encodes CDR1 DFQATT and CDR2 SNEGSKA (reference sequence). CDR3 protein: CSGRRVGPTQPQHF. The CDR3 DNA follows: TGCAGTGGCCGCAGGGTGGGACCAACTCAGCCCCAGCATTTT.

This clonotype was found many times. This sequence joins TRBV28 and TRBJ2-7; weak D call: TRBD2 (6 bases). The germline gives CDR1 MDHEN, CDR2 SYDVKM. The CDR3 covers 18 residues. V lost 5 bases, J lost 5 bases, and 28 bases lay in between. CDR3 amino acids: CASSPMVGGAYASHEQYV. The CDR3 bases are TGTGCCAGCAGTCCCATGGTGGGAGGAGCCTATGCTTCCCACGAGCAGTACGTC.

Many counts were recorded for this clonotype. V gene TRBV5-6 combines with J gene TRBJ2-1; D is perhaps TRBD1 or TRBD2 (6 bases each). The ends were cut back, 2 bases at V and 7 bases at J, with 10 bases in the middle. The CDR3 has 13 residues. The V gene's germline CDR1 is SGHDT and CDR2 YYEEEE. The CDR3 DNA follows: TGTGCCAGCAGCTTTGGGGGGCGGAATGAGCAGTTCTTC. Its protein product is CASSFGGRNEQFF.

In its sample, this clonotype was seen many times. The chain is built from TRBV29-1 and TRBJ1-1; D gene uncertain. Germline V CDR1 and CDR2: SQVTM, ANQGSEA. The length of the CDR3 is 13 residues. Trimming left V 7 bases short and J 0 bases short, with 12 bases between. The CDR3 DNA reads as TGCAGCGGAAAGACGGATTTGAACACTGAAGCTTTCTTT. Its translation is CSGKTDLNTEAFF.

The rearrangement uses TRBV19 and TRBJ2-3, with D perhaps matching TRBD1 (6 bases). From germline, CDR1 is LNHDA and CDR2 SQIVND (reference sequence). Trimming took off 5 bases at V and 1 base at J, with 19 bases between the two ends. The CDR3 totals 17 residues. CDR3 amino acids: CASSFRTGLVGTDTQYF. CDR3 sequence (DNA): TGTGCCAGTAGTTTCCGCACAGGGTTGGTGGGCACAGATACGCAGTATTTT.

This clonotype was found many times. The CDR3 nucleotides read TGCGCCAGCAGCTTCGAAGCGGGGGGGCCCAGTATGTGTAACAATGAGCAGTTCTTC. Protein sequence: CASSFEAGGPSMCNNEQFF. The V and J genes are TRBV5-1 and TRBJ2-1; TRBD2 agrees at 10 bases. This CDR3 spans 19 amino acids. CDR1 is SGHRS and CDR2 is YFSETQ in the germline V gene. The junction had 16 bases not matched to a gene; V was cut back by 2 bases and J by 5 bases. The variable domain in full, completed from reference TRBV5-1 and TRBJ2-1, reads KAGVTQTPRYLIKTRGQQVTLSCSPISGHRSVSWYQQTPGQGLQFLFEYFSETQRNKGNFPGRFSGRQFSNSRSEMNVSTLELGDSALYLCASSFEAGGPSMCNNEQFFGPGTRLTVL.

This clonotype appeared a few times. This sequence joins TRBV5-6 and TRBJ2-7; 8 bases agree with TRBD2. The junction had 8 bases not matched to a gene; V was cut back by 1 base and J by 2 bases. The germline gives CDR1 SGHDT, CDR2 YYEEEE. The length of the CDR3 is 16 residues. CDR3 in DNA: TGTGCCAGCAGCTTGTCCCGTGGACTAGCCCCCTACGAGCAGTACGTC. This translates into CASSLSRGLAPYEQYV.

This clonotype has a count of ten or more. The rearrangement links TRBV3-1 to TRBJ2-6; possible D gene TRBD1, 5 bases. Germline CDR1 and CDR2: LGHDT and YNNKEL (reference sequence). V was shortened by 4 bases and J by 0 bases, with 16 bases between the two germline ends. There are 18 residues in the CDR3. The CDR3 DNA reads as TGTGCCAGCAGCCTCCAAGAAGGGGATTCCTCTGGGGCCAACGTCCTGACTTTC. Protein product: CASSLQEGDSSGANVLTF.

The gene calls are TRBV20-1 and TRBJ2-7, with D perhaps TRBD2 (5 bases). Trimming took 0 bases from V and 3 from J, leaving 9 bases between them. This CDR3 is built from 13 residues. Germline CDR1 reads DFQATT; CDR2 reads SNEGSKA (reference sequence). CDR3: CSARDSAGYEQYF. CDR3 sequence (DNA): TGCAGTGCTAGAGATTCGGCGGGCTACGAGCAGTACTTC.

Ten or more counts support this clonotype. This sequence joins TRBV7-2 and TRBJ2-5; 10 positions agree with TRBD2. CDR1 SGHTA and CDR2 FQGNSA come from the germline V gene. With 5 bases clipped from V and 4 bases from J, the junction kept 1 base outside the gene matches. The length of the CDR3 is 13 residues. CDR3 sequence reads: CASSPSGGETQYF. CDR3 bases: TGTGCCAGCAGCCCTAGCGGGGGAGAGACCCAGTACTTC.